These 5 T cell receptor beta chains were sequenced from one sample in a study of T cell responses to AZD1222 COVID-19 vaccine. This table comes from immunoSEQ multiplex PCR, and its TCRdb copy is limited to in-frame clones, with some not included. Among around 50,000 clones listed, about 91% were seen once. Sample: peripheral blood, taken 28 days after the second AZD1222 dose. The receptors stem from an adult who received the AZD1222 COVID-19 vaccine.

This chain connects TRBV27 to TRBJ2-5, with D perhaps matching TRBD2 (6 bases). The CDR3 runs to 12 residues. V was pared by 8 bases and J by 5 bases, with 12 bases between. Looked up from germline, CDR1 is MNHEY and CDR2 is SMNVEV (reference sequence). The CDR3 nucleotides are TGTGCCAGCGGGCGGGGTGGGGAGACCCAGTACTTC. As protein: CASGRGGETQYF.

CDR3 residues: CASSDTTGITYNEQFF. CDR3 coding DNA: TGTGCCAGCAGTGATACAACAGGGATTACCTACAATGAGCAGTTCTTC. V is TRBV25-1 and J is TRBJ2-1, with TRBD1 as a possible D gene (6 bases). The CDR3 has 16 residues. In germline, CDR1 is MGHDK, CDR2 SYGVNS. Trimming removed 3 bases at V and 2 bases at J, with 14 bases between.

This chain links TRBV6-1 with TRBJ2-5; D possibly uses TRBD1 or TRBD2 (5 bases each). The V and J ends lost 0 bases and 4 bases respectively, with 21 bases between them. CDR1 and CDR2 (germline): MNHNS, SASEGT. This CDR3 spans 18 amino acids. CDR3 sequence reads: CASSEALGPRMGRETQYF. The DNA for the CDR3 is TGTGCCAGCAGTGAAGCCTTGGGACCTAGAATGGGTCGAGAGACCCAGTACTTC.

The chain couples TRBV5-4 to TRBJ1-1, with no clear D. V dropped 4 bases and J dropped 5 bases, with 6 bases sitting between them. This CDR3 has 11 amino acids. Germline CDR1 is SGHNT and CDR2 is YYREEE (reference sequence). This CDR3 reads CASSRSTEAFF. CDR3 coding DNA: TGTGCCAGCAGCCGGTCTACTGAAGCTTTCTTT.

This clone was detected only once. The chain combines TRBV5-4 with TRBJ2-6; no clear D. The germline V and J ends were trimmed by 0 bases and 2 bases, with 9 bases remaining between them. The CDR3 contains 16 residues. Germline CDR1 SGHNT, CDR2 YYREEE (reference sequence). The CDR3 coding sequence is TGTGCCAGCAGCTTGGCCGTCAGAGCTGGGGCCAACGTCCTGACTTTC. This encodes CASSLAVRAGANVLTF.